This TCR beta chain originates from a study of regulatory T cells in long-lasting Graves disease (dated by TCRdb to about 2021). Background for the entire study: Antithyroid drugs had been taken for less than 3 months by newly diagnosed Graves' disease patients. The study was conducted in China and was registered as a clinical trial. A total of 35 or so samples underwent TCR sequencing: about 13 from persistent and around 20 from newly diagnosed Graves' disease patients. Patients with persistent Graves' disease were compared with patients with newly diagnosed Graves' disease using TCR sequencing and RNA sequencing of peripheral blood.

Summary of the overall study and its limitations: Compared with newly diagnosed patients, patients with persistent Graves' disease had lower TCR Shannon entropy and fewer highly expanded clones, which suggests clonal expansion. TRBV28, TRBJ1-2 and TRBJ2-5 were preferentially used in persistent disease, while TRBV20-1 and TRBJ2-1 were favored in newly diagnosed disease. Only the TCR beta chain was sequenced and analyzed. The study examined only peripheral blood because the primary lesion, thyroid tissue, could not be accessed. The authors noted that the small sample size was a limitation that may lower accuracy. More public clonotypes were shared among persistent patients (around 3,000) than among newly diagnosed patients (966).

Library preparation was by multiplex PCR. For sequencing, an Illumina HiSeq 4000 was employed. To build TCR beta libraries, CDR3 regions were amplified by Arm-PCR using iRepertoire HTBI primers. PCR products were gel purified before sequencing. In the source study's methods: Across samples, roughly 60 TRBV and roughly 15 TRBJ segments were identified and used for gene usage analysis of CDR3 amino acid clonotypes. COPE and FqMerger were used to merge filtered high-quality paired reads into contigs. Contigs were aligned with BLAST to IMGT TRBV, TRBD and TRBJ reference genes, and CDR3 was defined per IMGT. Highly expanded clones were defined as clonotypes with a frequency above 0.1%. Shannon entropy was used to measure repertoire diversity, and the Gini coefficient was used to measure V-J evenness. A clonotype was considered public if more than one individual shared it. TCRdb reanalyzed the raw reads on its own, using fastp at Q25 for trimming and MiXCR for clone calling, and kept in-frame beta chains. Each record represents a unique CDR3 protein, reported with the most common genes and DNA among its rows. Clone size and V and J calls follow TCRdb, not the original study. The sample includes about 500,000 distinct CDR3 sequences, with about 16% observed a single time. The ten largest clonotypes hold over 9% of the sample.

This specimen's time point label, interpreted: newly diagnosed GD, antithyroid drugs for less than 3 months. RNA was extracted from PBMCs in TRIzol for both TCR sequencing and RNA sequencing. The diagnosis of Graves' disease followed American Thyroid Association guidelines. Patients for the study were recruited at an endocrinology department in Xi'an, China. Each patient gave about 9.1 milliliters of peripheral blood, collected in an EDTA anticoagulant tube. Ficoll Paque Plus density gradient separation was used to isolate PBMCs, and no additional T cell sorting was done. An Agilent 2100 Bioanalyzer and agarose gel were used to check RNA quality, while a NanoDrop 2000 measured RNA concentration. In the germline V gene, CDR1 corresponds to SGHRS and CDR2 to YFSETQ. The junction shows trimming of 5 bases on V and 3 bases on J, plus 8 bases between the germline ends. Inclusive of the bounding cysteine and phenylalanine, the CDR3 is 13 residues long. Just CDR3 DNA is preserved here, 39 bases in frame from base 1.

This clonotype was counted only a few times. Its recognized antigen is unknown. No much larger clone exists at a distance of one base, and base qualities are not known. These data are also associated with another study on T cells in Graves' hyperthyroidism and ophthalmopathy. As noted in the second study: Stable Graves' hyperthyroidism was defined as no progression to ophthalmopathy during 18 months of follow-up. Hyperthyroidism patients were newly diagnosed, with disease duration under 2 months, and aged 18 to 65 years. The study excluded patients with uncontrolled infections, other autoimmune diseases, pregnancy or lactation. Diagnoses were based on clinical symptoms, serum thyroxine and TRAb, thyroid ultrasound and orbital computed tomography. The TCR CDR3 was subjected to a first round of RT-PCR using the HTBI primer set and the Qiagen OneStep RT-PCR kit. Most expanded thyroid clonotypes (frequency above 0.001) were also detected in blood, suggesting blood repertoires may reflect thyroid immune responses. A model built on a 13 V-J signature distinguished ophthalmopathy from stable hyperthyroidism, reaching 85% to 90% sensitivity and about 81% specificity in cross-validation and 80%/75% in testing. In validation, the model predicted progression to ophthalmopathy a median of about 6.5 months before onset, with over 55% sensitivity and more than 72% specificity. TCR V-J signatures able to tell the groups apart were searched for in a discovery cohort of 90 to 100 patients, of whom 40 to 45 had Graves' ophthalmopathy and about 60 had stable Graves' hyperthyroidism. Prospective prediction of ophthalmopathy was tested in an independent validation cohort of approximately 19 hyperthyroidism patients and some 17 patients who later progressed to ophthalmopathy. The 95 to 100 discovery patients were randomly divided into training and test sets at a 7:3 ratio. In roughly six Graves' hyperthyroidism patients, the study also compared T-cell repertoires from thyroid tissue with T-cell repertoires from blood. Following sampling, methimazole starting at 30 mg daily was given to hyperthyroidism patients, and high-dose intravenous methylprednisolone was given to ophthalmopathy patients. A second multiplex PCR round built the libraries, followed by size selection and purification. Libraries were sequenced paired-end with 100 bp reads on an Illumina HiSeq2000. SOAPnuke was used to process the raw data, removing reads that contained adapters or uncalled bases, had a mean Phred below 15, or lacked an exact match to the constant primer or identifier. High-quality paired reads were merged with COPE v1.2.5, and unique nucleotide sequences were defined as clonotypes. MiTCR v1.1 was used to align clonotypes to the IMGT TRBV, TRBD and TRBJ reference segments. Only V-J combinations with frequency above 0.0001, covering 99.2% of repertoires, were analysed. A TCS score was defined as the ratio of F50 (clonal expansion) to E x V (chaos), with BLOSUM62-based TCRdist applied between CDR3 peptides within each V-J. Welch's t-statistics and random forest reduced 500 to 550 V-J features to roughly 13, which were used in a naive Bayes classifier (R e1071). No statistical method was used to set the sample size in advance, and investigators knew the group allocation. TCR Vbeta CDR3 sequencing of roughly 140 peripheral blood samples (under 45 ophthalmopathy, about 74 hyperthyroidism and roughly 17 progressor patients) is reported in the paper.

The chain was built from TRBV5-1 and TRBJ2-2, with the D gene call left open. The sequences come from peripheral blood mononuclear cells (PBMCs), collected at new diagnosis, from a patient treated with antithyroid drugs. The TCR was taken from a man in his forties with Graves disease. Donor details come from another sample of the same person, matched by shared clones. The CDR3 reads as follows: CASRDHHTGELFF. The nucleotide sequence is TGCGCCAGCAGAGACCATCACACCGGGGAGCTGTTTTTT.